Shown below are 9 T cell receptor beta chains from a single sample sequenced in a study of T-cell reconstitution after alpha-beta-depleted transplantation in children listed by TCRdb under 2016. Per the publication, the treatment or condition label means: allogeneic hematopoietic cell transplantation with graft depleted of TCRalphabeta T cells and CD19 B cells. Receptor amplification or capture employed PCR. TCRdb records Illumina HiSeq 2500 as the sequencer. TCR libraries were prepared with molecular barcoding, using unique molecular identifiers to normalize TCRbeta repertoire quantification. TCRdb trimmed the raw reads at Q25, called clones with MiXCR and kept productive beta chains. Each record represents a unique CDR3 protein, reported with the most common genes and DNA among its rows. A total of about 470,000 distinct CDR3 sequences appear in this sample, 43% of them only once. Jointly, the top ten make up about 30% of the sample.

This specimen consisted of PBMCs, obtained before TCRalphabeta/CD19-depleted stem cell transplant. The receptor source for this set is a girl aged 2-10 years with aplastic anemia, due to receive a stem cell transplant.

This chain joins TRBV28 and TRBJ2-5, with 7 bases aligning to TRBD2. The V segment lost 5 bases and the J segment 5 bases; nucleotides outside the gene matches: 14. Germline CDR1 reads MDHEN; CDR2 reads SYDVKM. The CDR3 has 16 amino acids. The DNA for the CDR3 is TGTGCCAGCAGTCTAGGGCGGGCGGGAGTGAGGGAGACCCAGTACTTC. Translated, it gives CASSLGRAGVRETQYF.

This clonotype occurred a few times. The CDR3 bases are TGTGCCAGCAGCCCTACTAGCGGGCTTTCCTACGAGCAGTACTTC. It codes for CASSPTSGLSYEQYF. This chain links TRBV12-3 or TRBV12-4 with TRBJ2-7, with 9 bases identical to TRBD2. V shed 6 bases, J shed 1 base, and the junction held 7 bases outside the gene matches. The CDR3 is 15 amino acids.

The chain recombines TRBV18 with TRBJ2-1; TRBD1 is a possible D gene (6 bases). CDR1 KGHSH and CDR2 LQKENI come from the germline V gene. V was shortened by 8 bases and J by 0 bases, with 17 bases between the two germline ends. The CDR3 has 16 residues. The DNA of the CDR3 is TGTGCCAGCGGGAACTATGGGGGCCTCTCCTACAATGAGCAGTTCTTC. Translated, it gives CASGNYGGLSYNEQFF.

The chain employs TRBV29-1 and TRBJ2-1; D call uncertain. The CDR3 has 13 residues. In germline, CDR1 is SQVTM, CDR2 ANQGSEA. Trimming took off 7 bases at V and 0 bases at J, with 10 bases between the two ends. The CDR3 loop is CSAALSSYNEQFF. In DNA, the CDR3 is TGCAGCGCGGCACTAAGCTCCTACAATGAGCAGTTCTTC.

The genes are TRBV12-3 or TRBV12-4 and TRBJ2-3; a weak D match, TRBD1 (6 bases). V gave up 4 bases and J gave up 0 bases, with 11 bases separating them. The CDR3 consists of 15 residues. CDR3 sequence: CASSSNRASTDTQYF. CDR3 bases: TGTGCCAGCAGTTCCAACAGGGCCAGCACAGATACGCAGTATTTT.

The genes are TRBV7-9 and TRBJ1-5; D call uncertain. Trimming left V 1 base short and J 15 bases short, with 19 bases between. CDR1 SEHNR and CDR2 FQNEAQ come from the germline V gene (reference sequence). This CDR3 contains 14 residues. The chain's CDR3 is CASSLGNAAEGPHF. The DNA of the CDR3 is TGTGCCAGCAGCTTAGGAAACGCTGCCGAGGGCCCGCATTTT.

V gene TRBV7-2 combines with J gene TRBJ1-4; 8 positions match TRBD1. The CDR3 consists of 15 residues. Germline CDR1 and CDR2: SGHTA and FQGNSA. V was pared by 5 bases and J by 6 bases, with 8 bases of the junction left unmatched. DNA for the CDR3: TGTGCCAGCAGCCAAACCGACAGGGGATATGAAAAACTGTTTTTT. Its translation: CASSQTDRGYEKLFF.

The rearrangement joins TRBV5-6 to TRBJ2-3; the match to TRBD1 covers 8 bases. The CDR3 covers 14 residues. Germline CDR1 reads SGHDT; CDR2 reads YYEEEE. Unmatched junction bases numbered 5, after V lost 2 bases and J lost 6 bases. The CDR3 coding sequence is TGTGCCAGCAGCTTCCGGACAGGGATCGATACGCAGTATTTT. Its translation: CASSFRTGIDTQYF. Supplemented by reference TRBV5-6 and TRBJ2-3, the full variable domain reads DAGVTQSPTHLIKTRGQQVTLRCSPKSGHDTVSWYQQALGQGPQFIFQYYEEEERQRGNFPDRFSGHQFPNYSSELNVNALLLGDSALYLCASSFRTGIDTQYFGPGTRLTVL.

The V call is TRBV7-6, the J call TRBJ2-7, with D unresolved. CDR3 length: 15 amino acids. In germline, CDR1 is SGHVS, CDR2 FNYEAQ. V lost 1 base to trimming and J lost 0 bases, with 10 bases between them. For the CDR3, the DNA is TGTGCCAGCAGCTTAGGAACGGATGCCTCCTACGAGCAGTACTTC. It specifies CASSLGTDASYEQYF.